The next 22 T cell receptor beta chains were all read from a single sample in a study of T-cell reconstitution after alpha-beta-depleted transplantation in children. Unique molecular identifiers were incorporated during preparation of the TCRbeta library. TCRdb used MiXCR to reprocess the PCR reads, holding one entry per CDR3 protein. The sample lists a few thousand distinct CDR3 sequences, under 30% occurring once. The sample was PBMCs, mostly from graft donor cells, taken 60 days after TCRalphabeta/CD19-depleted stem cell transplant. These receptors were collected from a male patient aged 2 to 10 who had a stem cell transplant for acute myeloid leukemia, so the T cells may come from the graft donor.

Ten or more counts support this clonotype. The chain combines TRBV6-2 or TRBV6-3 with TRBJ2-1; the match to TRBD2 covers 8 bases. V trimming: 8 bases; J trimming: 9 bases; junction bases outside the gene matches: 15. The CDR3 spans 15 residues. The germline CDR1 and CDR2 sequences are MNHEY and SVGEGT. The CDR3 DNA follows: TGTGCCAGCCGACGGACTAGCCGATTCCGGGGTGAGCAGTTCTTC. Encoded protein: CASRRTSRFRGEQFF.

In this sample, this clonotype is medium-sized. The chain employs TRBV9 and TRBJ1-1, with a tentative D call TRBD1 (5 bases). V lost 0 bases to trimming and J lost 4 bases, with 7 bases between them. Per the germline V gene, CDR1 is SGDLS and CDR2 is YYNGEE. The CDR3 extends over 13 amino acids. CDR3 DNA sequence: TGTGCCAGCAGCGTAGGGGACGGCACTGAAGCTTTCTTT. Translation: CASSVGDGTEAFF.

V usage is TRBV1 and J usage is TRBJ2-2; the D segment call TRBD1 is taken from the table without a DNA check. TRBV1 is flagged as a pseudogene. This CDR3 comprises 16 residues. The CDR3 region has the DNA TGCACCAGCAGCCAAGTCGGGACAGAGAACACCGGGGAGCTGTTTTTT. Its translation: CTSSQVGTENTGELFF.

The J gene is TRBJ2-2, the V gene TRBV3-1; 11 bases match TRBD2. The J segment lost 7 bases and the V segment lost 4 bases, leaving 2 bases of the junction unmatched. Germline V gene data show CDR1 as LGHDT and CDR2 as YNNKEL (reference sequence). The CDR3 covers 14 residues. This CDR3 reads CASSPTSGVGELFF. The DNA of the CDR3 is TGTGCCAGCAGCCCGACTAGCGGGGTCGGGGAGCTGTTTTTT.

This clonotype was seen at least ten times. The chain joins TRBV6-2 or TRBV6-3 to TRBJ2-1; TRBD2 might be the D (5 bases). This CDR3 contains 15 residues. Germline V gene sequence: CDR1 MNHEY, CDR2 SVGEGT. The V end lost 0 bases, the J end lost 2 bases, and 8 bases lay between the germline ends. DNA of the CDR3: TGTGCCAGCAGTTACTCCGCGGGTACCTACAATGAGCAGTTCTTC. It translates to CASSYSAGTYNEQFF.

The rearrangement uses TRBV3-1 and TRBJ1-2; the D is unclear. Trimming left V 8 bases short and J 4 bases short, with 32 bases between. This CDR3 is 19 amino acids long. Germline CDR1 LGHDT, CDR2 YNNKEL (reference sequence). The CDR3 DNA reads TGTGCCAGCTCCAAGCTTGTTTCGACACGCACGGGCCCCGGCTATGGCTACACCTTC. Translation gives CASSKLVSTRTGPGYGYTF.

The rearrangement uses TRBV11-2 and TRBJ1-1; D is unresolved. The V gene lost 6 bases and the J gene lost 0 bases, with 14 bases spanning the gap. The CDR3 runs to 15 residues. Germline V gene lookup returns CDR1 SGHAT and CDR2 FQNNGV. The CDR3 sequence: CASRLRARMNTEAFF. CDR3 in DNA: TGTGCCAGCAGGTTGAGGGCGAGGATGAACACTGAAGCTTTCTTT.

In its sample, this clonotype was seen a few times. The rearrangement uses TRBV7-9 and TRBJ1-2; 8 bases match TRBD1. This CDR3 has 16 amino acids. The junction had 10 bases not matched to a gene; V was cut back by 5 bases and J by 2 bases. The V gene's germline CDR1 is SEHNR and CDR2 FQNEAQ (reference sequence). CDR3 nucleotide sequence: TGTGCCAGCAGCCTCGACAGGGGAGGACGAAACTATGGCTACACCTTC. Protein: CASSLDRGGRNYGYTF.

At least ten counts were recorded for this clonotype. The chain links TRBV7-8 to TRBJ1-6; D perhaps matches TRBD1 (5 bases). This CDR3 has 14 amino acids. V was clipped by 4 bases and J by 8 bases, with 12 bases between them. The germline V gene encodes CDR1 SGHVS and CDR2 FQNEAQ. The CDR3 loop is CASSSGLRHSPLHF. The CDR3 nucleotides are TGTGCCAGCAGCTCGGGACTCCGTCATTCACCCCTCCACTTT. Complete variable domain (other parts from reference TRBV7-8 and TRBJ1-6): GAGVSQSPRYKVAKRGQDVALRCDPISGHVSLFWYQQALGQGPEFLTYFQNEAQLDKSGLPSDRFFAERPEGSVSTLKIQRTQQEDSAVYLCASSSGLRHSPLHFGNGTRLTVT.

This clonotype occurred a few times. The chain links TRBV4-2 to TRBJ1-1; no firm D call. Germline-derived CDR1 and CDR2 are LGHNA and YNFKEQ. This CDR3 has 14 residues. Trimming removed 4 bases from V and 1 base from J, with 10 bases in between. The CDR3 reads CASSPALENTEAFF. The CDR3 DNA reads as TGTGCCAGCAGCCCCGCGCTGGAGAACACTGAAGCTTTCTTT.

This clonotype was seen more than once but under ten times. The J gene is TRBJ2-5, the V gene TRBV7-3, with a weak D call TRBD1 (6 bases). This CDR3 is 14 amino acids long. Trimming removed 0 bases from V and 6 bases from J, with 11 bases in between. Per the germline V gene, CDR1 is SGHTA and CDR2 is FQGTGA. In nucleotides, the CDR3 is TGTGCCAGCAGCTTAACCGGGACAACTCAGACCCAGTACTTC. Translating gives CASSLTGTTQTQYF.

This clonotype is judged hyperexpanded. The gene calls are TRBV3-1 and TRBJ2-3; D assignment may be TRBD1 or TRBD2 (5 bases each). The V and J ends lost 4 bases and 3 bases respectively, with 14 bases between them. Germline CDR1 reads LGHDT; CDR2 reads YNNKEL (reference sequence). CDR3 length: 15 amino acids. The CDR3, as DNA: TGTGCCAGCAGCCCTCCCGAGGGGCTTACAGATACGCAGTATTTT. It yields the protein CASSPPEGLTDTQYF.

V gene TRBV2 combines with J gene TRBJ2-4; 14 bases line up with TRBD2. This CDR3 contains 20 residues. Germline trimming cut 7 bases from V and 1 base from J; bases unmatched to any gene: 15. Germline V gene sequence: CDR1 SNHLY, CDR2 FYNNEI. CDR3 sequence: CASTRLAGGPEMGAKNIQYF. For the CDR3, the DNA is TGTGCCAGCACTAGACTAGCGGGAGGGCCTGAGATGGGGGCCAAAAACATTCAGTACTTC.

This clonotype was recorded many times. J is TRBJ2-2 and V is TRBV4-2, with unresolved D. The CDR3 totals 13 residues. Germline CDR1 is LGHNA and CDR2 is YNFKEQ. V dropped 0 bases and J dropped 7 bases, with 6 bases sitting between them. The CDR3 coding sequence is TGTGCCAGCAGCCAAGAGTTCCGCGGGGAGCTGTTTTTT. Protein sequence: CASSQEFRGELFF.

This clonotype was observed many times. V is TRBV28 and J is TRBJ1-1, with D possibly TRBD1 on 5 matching bases. CDR1 is MDHEN, CDR2 SYDVKM, per germline. V dropped 6 bases and J dropped 3 bases, with 14 bases sitting between them. The CDR3 length is 14 residues. CDR3 region: CASSPGGLDTEAFF. In DNA, the CDR3 is TGTGCCAGCAGCCCCGGGGGTCTGGACACTGAAGCTTTCTTT.

There are a few counts of this clonotype. The V gene is TRBV5-4, the J gene TRBJ2-7, with 10 positions matching TRBD2. Germline V gene data show CDR1 as SGHNT and CDR2 as YYREEE (reference sequence). The ends lost 9 bases at V and 4 bases at J; junction bases unmatched: 16. This CDR3 is 16 amino acids long. CDR3 sequence reads: CAIGLAISSGSYEQYF. CDR3 coding DNA: TGTGCCATCGGCCTGGCCATATCTAGCGGGAGTTACGAGCAGTACTTC.

This clonotype was observed at least ten times. The chain uses TRBV7-9 and TRBJ1-1, with a possible D match to TRBD1 (5 bases). CDR1 is SEHNR and CDR2 is FQNEAQ in the germline V gene (reference sequence). The ends were cut back, 4 bases at V and 1 base at J, with 13 bases in the middle. The CDR3 has 15 amino acids. The CDR3 DNA follows: TGTGCCAGCAGCTACGGCCTGGGGGAGAACACTGAAGCTTTCTTT. Its translation: CASSYGLGENTEAFF.

This clonotype was seen ten or more times. The chain recombines TRBV7-9 with TRBJ2-5, with D unresolved. The germline gives CDR1 SEHNR, CDR2 FQNEAQ (reference sequence). Trimming cost V 6 bases and J 3 bases, with 11 bases left between them. This CDR3 comprises 13 residues. The DNA for the CDR3 is TGTGCCAGCAGTCCGGGCCAAAAAGAGACCCAGTACTTC. Its translation: CASSPGQKETQYF.

The table lists this clonotype with many counts. The V call is TRBV29-1, the J call TRBJ1-1; the D is unclear. Trimming took 2 bases from V and 12 from J, leaving 10 bases between them. CDR1 and CDR2 from the germline V gene are SQVTM and ANQGSEA. The CDR3 runs 10 residues. The CDR3: CSVECPPSFF. CDR3 coding DNA: TGCAGCGTTGAATGCCCTCCATCTTTCTTT.

This clonotype was observed at least ten times. The chain employs TRBV21-1 and TRBJ1-5. TRBV21-1 is described as a pseudogene. The CDR3 extends over 16 amino acids. In nucleotides, the CDR3 is TGTGCCAGCAACCTAAGGGCCCCTTATAGCAATCAGCCCCAGCATTTT. Encoded protein: CASNLRAPYSNQPQHF.

This clonotype was picked up many times. Written as DNA, the CDR3 is TGTGCCAGCAGCTCGGGACTAGCGGGCAATAAAGAGACCCAGTACTTC. It specifies CASSSGLAGNKETQYF. V and J are TRBV7-3 and TRBJ2-5; 12 bases align to TRBD2. CDR1 is SGHTA and CDR2 is FQGTGA in the germline V gene. CDR3 length equals 16 residues. With 4 bases clipped from V and 3 bases from J, the junction kept 6 bases outside the gene matches.

This clonotype has a count of ten or more. The genes are TRBV7-9 and TRBJ1-2; a possible D gene is TRBD1 (5 bases). The CDR3 covers 14 residues. Trimming pared 4 bases from V and 3 bases from J, leaving 12 bases between. Looked up from germline, CDR1 is SEHNR and CDR2 is FQNEAQ (reference sequence). The CDR3 here is CASSSERGYYGYTF. The CDR3 bases are TGTGCCAGCAGCTCCGAACGGGGCTACTATGGCTACACCTTC.